This T cell receptor (beta chain) was sequenced in a study of technical replicates of blood from a few donors. V shed 1 base and J shed 5 bases, with 11 bases lying between them. The CDR3 consists of 14 residues. Germline CDR1 reads MNHEY; CDR2 reads SMNVEV (reference sequence). TCRdb's copy holds only in-frame clones and misses some; the assay was immunoSEQ multiplex PCR. The sample contains approximately 70,000 clones, 94% of which appear only once. Sequencing was carried out using T cells isolated from PBMCs. V usage is TRBV27 and J usage is TRBJ1-1; D is undetermined. This receptor was obtained from a human donor in good health. As DNA, the CDR3 is TGTGCCAGCAGTTTATTTCACGGGGATACTGAAGCTTTCTTT. This sequence encodes CASSLFHGDTEAFF.